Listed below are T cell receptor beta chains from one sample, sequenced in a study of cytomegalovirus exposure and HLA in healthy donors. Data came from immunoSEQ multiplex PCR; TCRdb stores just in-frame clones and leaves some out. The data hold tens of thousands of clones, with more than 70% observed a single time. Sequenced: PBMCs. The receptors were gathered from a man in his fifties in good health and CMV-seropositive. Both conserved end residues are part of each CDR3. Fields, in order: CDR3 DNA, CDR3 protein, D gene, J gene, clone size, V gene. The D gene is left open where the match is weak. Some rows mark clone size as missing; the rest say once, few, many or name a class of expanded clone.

TGCGCCAGCAGCCCCCGGACGGACACCTACGAGCAGTACTTC CASSPRTDTYEQYF NA TRBJ2-7 NA TRBV5-1
TGTGCCAGCAGCTTGGCCCGGGACAGAAAAGAGACCCAGTACTTC CASSLARDRKETQYF TRBD1 TRBJ2-5 NA TRBV5-4
TGCGCCAGCAGCCAGACCGGGACAGGGGGATACAATGAGCAGTTCTTC CASSQTGTGGYNEQFF TRBD1 TRBJ2-1 NA TRBV4-1
TGTGCCAGCAGCTCGGCCGGGACAGGGGGGTCCAATGAGCAGTTCTTC CASSSAGTGGSNEQFF TRBD1 TRBJ2-1 NA TRBV11-2
TGTGCCAGCAGTTCCGTCCAGGTGGGGGGCACTGAAGCTTTCTTT CASSSVQVGGTEAFF NA TRBJ1-1 NA TRBV27
TGTACCAGCAGCTCACGGGACTATGGCTACACCTTC CTSSSRDYGYTF NA TRBJ1-2 NA TRBV7-3
TGTGCCAGCAGCTTTCCTAGCGGGGGCCAACCCCGGAACATTCAGTACTTC CASSFPSGGQPRNIQYF TRBD2 TRBJ2-4 NA TRBV5-5
TGTGCCAGCAGCGTGGACAGCTTCTCCTACGAGCAGTACTTC CASSVDSFSYEQYF NA TRBJ2-7 NA TRBV5-4
TGCGCCAGCAGCTACACTAGCGGGAGTTACGAGCAGTACTTC CASSYTSGSYEQYF TRBD2 TRBJ2-7 NA TRBV5-1
TGCGCCAGCAGCCAGCCTTTGGGCGAAAAACTGTTTTTT CASSQPLGEKLFF NA TRBJ1-4 NA TRBV4-3
TGTGCCAGTAGAAAAGGGGGCTCTGGGGCCAACGTCCTGACTTTC CASRKGGSGANVLTF NA TRBJ2-6 NA TRBV19
TGTGCCAGCTCACCAGTCTCCGGGACAGCCAACACCGGGGAGCTGTTTTTT CASSPVSGTANTGELFF TRBD1 TRBJ2-2 NA TRBV18
TGTGCCAGCAGCCCCCGACACCACACAGATACGCAGTATTTT CASSPRHHTDTQYF NA TRBJ2-3 NA TRBV9
TGCGCCAGCAGCCCGAATCGCAAAATTAGCGGGGTGATAAGGAGAGAGACCCAGTACTTC CASSPNRKISGVIRRETQYF TRBD2 TRBJ2-5 NA TRBV4-3
TGCGCCAGCAGCTTGGTAGCGGGGTCCTACAATGAGCAGTTCTTC CASSLVAGSYNEQFF TRBD2 TRBJ2-1 NA TRBV5-1
TGCGCCAGCAGCTTGGGGTCGGAGTCAGATACGCAGTATTTT CASSLGSESDTQYF NA TRBJ2-3 NA TRBV5-1
TGTGCCAGCAGTTTACTAGCGGGGGCGGGCGAGCAGTACTTC CASSLLAGAGEQYF TRBD2 TRBJ2-7 NA TRBV27
TGTGCCAGCAGCGTAGGACAGTTGGTGGGTGGCTACACCTTC CASSVGQLVGGYTF NA TRBJ1-2 NA TRBV9
TGTGCCAGCAGCTATCGGCTCACGGGGTCAGGGGGGACCCAGTACTTC CASSYRLTGSGGTQYF TRBD1 TRBJ2-5 NA TRBV9
TGTGCCAGCAGCTTATCTAGCGGGGGGAAAGAGACCCAGTACTTC CASSLSSGGKETQYF TRBD2 TRBJ2-5 NA TRBV7-2
TGTGCCAGTAGGCGACAGAGATCTGGGGCCAACGTCCTGAATTTC CASRRQRSGANVLNF NA TRBJ2-6 NA TRBV19
TGTGCCAGCAGTTACGCGTCAGGGGGTCGGGACACTGAAGCTTTCTTT CASSYASGGRDTEAFF TRBD1 TRBJ1-1 NA TRBV6-5
TGTGCCTGGAGTGTTAGCGGCTACGAGCAGTACTTC CAWSVSGYEQYF NA TRBJ2-7 NA TRBV30
TGTGCCAGCAGTGCCCAGACCGGCGGAAGCAATCAGCCCCAGCATTTT CASSAQTGGSNQPQHF NA TRBJ1-5 NA TRBV27
TGTGCCTGGCATACTCAGGGGAATGGCTACACCTTC CAWHTQGNGYTF NA TRBJ1-2 few TRBV30
TGTGCCAGCAGTCGACTAGCGGGTACCGGGGAGCTGTTCTTT CASSRLAGTGELFF TRBD2 TRBJ2-2 NA TRBV6-4
TGTGCCACCTCTCCTACAGAAAATGAAAAACTGTTTTTT CATSPTENEKLFF NA TRBJ1-4 NA TRBV19
TGTGCCAGCAGCTTATCGCCAAACAGGGGGAGCTACGAGCAGTACTTC CASSLSPNRGSYEQYF TRBD1 TRBJ2-7 NA TRBV13
TGTGCCAGTAGAACAACATCTGTCACTGAAGCTTTCTTT CASRTTSVTEAFF NA TRBJ1-1 NA TRBV19
TGTGCCATCAGAGACAGGGTCGACACCGGGGAGCTGTTTTTT CAIRDRVDTGELFF TRBD1 TRBJ2-2 NA TRBV2
TGTGCCAGTAAGGGACAGGGGGGCAGTGGCTACACCTTC CASKGQGGSGYTF TRBD1 TRBJ1-2 few TRBV27
TGCGCCAGCAGCCCATCTCTTCTAGCGGGAGGGGGCAATGAGCAGTTCTTC CASSPSLLAGGGNEQFF TRBD2 TRBJ2-1 NA TRBV10-1
TGTGCCAGTCATATCAGGGACAGGGGAACTGGCTACACCTTC CASHIRDRGTGYTF TRBD1 TRBJ1-2 NA TRBV19
TGTGCCAGCAGCCCAGGGGGCGCTACTGGAAACACCATATATTTT CASSPGGATGNTIYF TRBD1 TRBJ1-3 few TRBV28
TGTGCCACCGCCCTAGCGGGAGGCTACGAGCAGTACTTC CATALAGGYEQYF TRBD2 TRBJ2-7 NA TRBV27
TGCAGCGTTGCCGGGGATGAACGGAACACTGAAGCTTTCTTT CSVAGDERNTEAFF NA TRBJ1-1 NA TRBV29-1
TGTGCCATCAGTGCCGCCGGGGGGAACACAGATACGCAGTATTTT CAISAAGGNTDTQYF TRBD2 TRBJ2-3 NA TRBV10-3
TGCGCCAGCAGCCAAGGGACTAGCGTTACGGAGACCCAGTACTTC CASSQGTSVTETQYF TRBD2 TRBJ2-5 few TRBV4-3
TGTGCCAGCAGCGTCTACAGGGACGTCAATTCACCCCTCCACTTT CASSVYRDVNSPLHF NA TRBJ1-6 NA TRBV7-9
TGTGCCAGCAGTTTGCCCGGGTTAAATCAGCCCCAGCATTTT CASSLPGLNQPQHF NA TRBJ1-5 NA TRBV28
TGCGCCAGCAGCCAAGAGAGGGGGCGCGGCTACACCTTC CASSQERGRGYTF TRBD1 TRBJ1-2 once TRBV5-4
TGCGCCAGCAGCCAAACAGGGGATGAGACCCAGTACTTC CASSQTGDETQYF TRBD1 TRBJ2-5 few TRBV7-3
TGTGCCAGTAGCTTCGGGACAGGGCTCACTGAAGCTTTCTTT CASSFGTGLTEAFF TRBD1 TRBJ1-1 NA TRBV19
TGTGCCAGTAGTTGGGGGGGAGGCACTGAAGCTTTCTTT CASSWGGGTEAFF NA TRBJ1-1 NA TRBV19
TGTGCCAGCAGCTTCCGACAGTACAATGAGCAGTTCTTC CASSFRQYNEQFF NA TRBJ2-1 NA TRBV5-8
TGTGCCAGCAGCCAAGATTGGCGGAGCACAGATACGCAGTATTTT CASSQDWRSTDTQYF NA TRBJ2-3 NA TRBV4-1
TGTGCCAGCAGTAGGGGGCTGGGCAATCAGCCCCAGCATTTT CASSRGLGNQPQHF TRBD1 TRBJ1-5 NA TRBV6-6
TGCGCCAGCAGTCCTGACAGGATGAACACCGGGGAGCTGTTTTTT CASSPDRMNTGELFF NA TRBJ2-2 NA TRBV5-1
TGTTCCTCGAGGGGACAGGGAGACACTGAAGCTTTCTTT CSSRGQGDTEAFF TRBD1 TRBJ1-1 NA TRBV7-9
TGTGCCAGCACCCGGACAGGGGGCGAAGGTCAGCCCCAGCATTTT CASTRTGGEGQPQHF TRBD1 TRBJ1-5 NA TRBV6-5
TGTGCCAGTAGAAGCGGGCCTGGGTCCTACGAGCAGTACTTC CASRSGPGSYEQYF NA TRBJ2-7 NA TRBV19